These T cell receptor beta chains were read from a single sample in a study of neurological immune-mediated disorders. Using its own MiXCR run on the 5' RACE reads, TCRdb lists one record per CDR3 protein. The sample gives over 55,000 distinct CDR3 sequences, roughly a tenth of which show up once; around 6.7% is in the top ten. The specimen sequenced was PBMCs. Every receptor here comes from a male donor with HTLV-1-associated myelopathy (HAM/TSP). Both conserved end residues are part of each CDR3. D genes are given only for firm matches. Clone size, where shown, is once, few, many, or a class for clones that have expanded.

TRBD1	TRBV6-2/TRBV6-3	TRBJ2-1	many	TGTGCCAGCAGGGGGGACAGTTACAATGAGCAGTTCTTC	CASRGDSYNEQFF
NA	TRBV5-1	TRBJ2-2	many	TGCGCCAGCAGCTTGGTGGCAGGGAGCACCGGGGAGCTGTTTTTT	CASSLVAGSTGELFF
NA	TRBV20-1	TRBJ2-3	many	TGCAGTGCCACCACGGGGCGGGACCTCACAGATACGCAGTATTTT	CSATTGRDLTDTQYF
TRBD1	TRBV5-1	TRBJ2-1	many	TGCGCCAGCAGCTTACCCGGGACAGGGACCTACAATGAGCAGTTCTTC	CASSLPGTGTYNEQFF
NA	TRBV10-3	TRBJ2-2	many	TGTGCCATCGGCGGGACACACACCGGGGAGCTGTTTTTT	CAIGGTHTGELFF
NA	TRBV29-1	TRBJ2-7	NA	TGCAGTGTTACCGGGGGTGGGCTGACCAACGAGCAGTACTTC	CSVTGGGLTNEQYF
NA	TRBV3-1	TRBJ1-5	many	TGTGCCAGCAGCCAATCGCCCAGGGAGGGAAATCAGCCCCAGCATTTT	CASSQSPREGNQPQHF
NA	TRBV7-2	TRBJ1-5	many	TGTGCCAGCAGCTTAGATTTAGGGGTGGGGGTACTTAGCAATCAGCCCCAGCATTTT	CASSLDLGVGVLSNQPQHF
TRBD2	TRBV11-2	TRBJ2-4	many	TGTGCCAGCAGCTCTGGGCTAGCGGCCGAGGGTTGGTACTTC	CASSSGLAAEGWYF
NA	TRBV7-8	TRBJ2-3	NA	TGTGCCAGCAGCTTAGGTAGGCGTAGCGGAGGCACAGATACGCAGTATTTT	CASSLGRRSGGTDTQYF
NA	TRBV29-1	TRBJ1-1	many	TGCAGCGTTGGGGGGGGGGCGAGCACTGAAGCTTTCTTT	CSVGGGASTEAFF
NA	TRBV20-1	TRBJ2-1	many	TGCAGTGCTAGTTTGTCAACCCGCTACAATGAGCAGTTCTTC	CSASLSTRYNEQFF
NA	TRBV20-1	TRBJ2-1	NA	TGCAGTGCTAGAGATCCCCAGGGCACCGGCAATGAGAAGTTCTTC	CSARDPQGTGNEKFF
NA	TRBV20-1	TRBJ2-3	many	TGCAGTGCTAGCCCCTGGGGGGAGAACCCCCTTGGCACAGATACGCAGTATTTT	CSASPWGENPLGTDTQYF
NA	TRBV2	TRBJ2-3	many	TGTGCCAGCAGTGAAGCGCGAGGGGAAGGTACGCAGTATTTT	CASSEARGEGTQYF
TRBD2	TRBV5-1	TRBJ2-7	many	TGCGCCAGCAGCTTAGGAGCGGGGTTGTACGAGCAGTACTTC	CASSLGAGLYEQYF
NA	TRBV7-2	TRBJ1-1	many	TGTGCCAGCAGCCCGGACAGTCACCGAATGAACACTGAAGCTTTCTTT	CASSPDSHRMNTEAFF
NA	TRBV21-1	TRBJ1-6	many	TGTGCCAGCAGCAACCCTTTGGGGGGCCCGCATTGTTATAATTCACCCCTCCACTTT	CASSNPLGGPHCYNSPLHF
NA	TRBV5-1	TRBJ2-3	NA	TGCGCCAGCAGCGGGGGACTCTCCCTAGATACGCAGTATTTT	CASSGGLSLDTQYF
TRBD1	TRBV3-1	TRBJ2-7	many	TGTGCCAGCAGCCAGCCGGGACAGCTAATACGGGAGCAGTACTTC	CASSQPGQLIREQYF
NA	TRBV5-6	TRBJ2-6	many	TGTGCCAGCAGCTGGGGGGCCGGGACAGTAGGGGCCAACGTCCTGACTTTC	CASSWGAGTVGANVLTF
NA	TRBV5-6	TRBJ2-7	many	TGTGCCAGCAGCTTGGGGACCCGGACAGTAGGCCACGAGCAGTACTTC	CASSLGTRTVGHEQYF
TRBD1	TRBV5-1	TRBJ1-6	many	TGCGCCAGCAGCGCCCGACAGGGTTTGGATTCACCCCTCCACTTT	CASSARQGLDSPLHF
TRBD2	TRBV15	TRBJ2-1	many	TGTGCCACCAGCAGAGATGAGGGCGGGGGGCAGTACAATGAGCAGTTCTTC	CATSRDEGGGQYNEQFF
NA	TRBV3-1	TRBJ1-4	many	TGTGCCAGCAGCCTAGAAGGACGGGAACTGTTTTTT	CASSLEGRELFF
NA	TRBV20-1	TRBJ2-7	NA	TGCAGTGCTAGACTCAGCGGCTACGAGCAGTACTTC	CSARLSGYEQYF
NA	TRBV20-1	TRBJ1-1	many	TGCAGTGTACCGGCCTTGAACACTGAAGCTTTCTTT	CSVPALNTEAFF
NA	TRBV28	TRBJ2-3	many	TGTGCCAGCAGGCCTACCTTTTGGGATACGCAGTATTTT	CASRPTFWDTQYF
NA	TRBV19	TRBJ1-5	many	TGTGCCAGTAGTATCGGAGGGAGCAATCAGCCCCAGCATTTT	CASSIGGSNQPQHF
NA	TRBV15	TRBJ1-1	many	TGTGCCACCAGCAGAGGAAGGGCGAGCACTGAAGCTTTCTTT	CATSRGRASTEAFF
NA	TRBV7-3	TRBJ2-2	many	TGTGCCAGCAGCTTAACGGGGTCTTACACCGGGGAGCTGTTTTTT	CASSLTGSYTGELFF
NA	TRBV5-1	TRBJ2-2	many	TGCGCCAGCAGCCGGGAAAACACCGGGGAGCTGTTTTTT	CASSRENTGELFF
NA	TRBV28	TRBJ1-3	many	TGTGCCAGCGGGCGAAGGGGCCACACCATATATTTT	CASGRRGHTIYF
TRBD1	TRBV18	TRBJ2-7	many	TGTGCCAGCTCACTATCGACAGGGGTTAGCTCCTACGAGCAGTACTTC	CASSLSTGVSSYEQYF
NA	TRBV7-2	TRBJ1-6	many	TGTGCCAGCAGCTTGAGTCTGGCAGGGGACGGTTCACCCCTCCACTTT	CASSLSLAGDGSPLHF
TRBD1	TRBV7-2	TRBJ1-4	many	TGTGCCAGCAGCTCAAGAGTCGGGACAGGGGATCGTGAAAAACTGTTTTTT	CASSSRVGTGDREKLFF
NA	TRBV20-1	TRBJ1-5	many	TGCAGTGCTAGGGTCGATTTAGATCAGCCCCAGCATTTT	CSARVDLDQPQHF
NA	TRBV12-3/TRBV12-4	TRBJ1-5	many	TGTGCCAGCAGTTTAAATGGGGACCAGCCCCAGCATTTT	CASSLNGDQPQHF
NA	TRBV28	TRBJ1-2	many	TGTGCCAGCAGCCTAGGAGGCTACACCTTC	CASSLGGYTF
NA	TRBV14	TRBJ2-3	many	TGTGCCAGCAGCCAAGATTCAGGGTATAGCACAGATACGCAGTATTTT	CASSQDSGYSTDTQYF
NA	TRBV6-1	TRBJ2-7	many	TGTGCCAGCAGTATCTACGAGCAGTACTTC	CASSIYEQYF
NA	TRBV5-1	TRBJ1-1	NA	TGCGCCAGCAGCTTGGCATTTCCGAACACTGAAGCTTTCTTT	CASSLAFPNTEAFF
TRBD1	TRBV29-1	TRBJ2-1	many	TGCAGCGTTGAAGGACAGGGGGACAATGAGCAGTTCTTC	CSVEGQGDNEQFF
TRBD1	TRBV3-1	TRBJ1-2	many	TGTGCCAGCAGCCAAGAGGCAGGGGGCAGAAACTATGGCTACACCTTC	CASSQEAGGRNYGYTF
NA	TRBV12-3/TRBV12-4	TRBJ1-2	many	TGTGCCAGCAGTCCGGACAGAACGACGGGCGATGGCTACACCTTC	CASSPDRTTGDGYTF
NA	TRBV20-1	TRBJ2-7	once	TGCAGTGCTCCTAGACGCGAGCAGTACTTC	CSAPRREQYF
TRBD2	TRBV5-1	TRBJ2-7	many	TGCGCCAGCAGCTCTACTAGCGGGGGGAACGACGAGCAGTACTTC	CASSSTSGGNDEQYF
TRBD1	TRBV18	TRBJ1-6	NA	TGTGCCAGCTCCGTACAGGGGATCAATTCACCCCTCCACTTT	CASSVQGINSPLHF
NA	TRBV5-1	TRBJ1-5	NA	TGCGCCAGCAGACCCTTGGGGGGGGTCTCTCAGCCCCAGCATTTT	CASRPLGGVSQPQHF
NA	TRBV20-1	TRBJ2-1	few	TGCAGTGCAACCGAGCCCCGAGACTCCTACAATGAGCAGTTCTTC	CSATEPRDSYNEQFF
NA	TRBV6-5	TRBJ1-4	many	TGTGCCAGCAGTTACCGCCCTTCGGAAAAACTGTTTTTT	CASSYRPSEKLFF